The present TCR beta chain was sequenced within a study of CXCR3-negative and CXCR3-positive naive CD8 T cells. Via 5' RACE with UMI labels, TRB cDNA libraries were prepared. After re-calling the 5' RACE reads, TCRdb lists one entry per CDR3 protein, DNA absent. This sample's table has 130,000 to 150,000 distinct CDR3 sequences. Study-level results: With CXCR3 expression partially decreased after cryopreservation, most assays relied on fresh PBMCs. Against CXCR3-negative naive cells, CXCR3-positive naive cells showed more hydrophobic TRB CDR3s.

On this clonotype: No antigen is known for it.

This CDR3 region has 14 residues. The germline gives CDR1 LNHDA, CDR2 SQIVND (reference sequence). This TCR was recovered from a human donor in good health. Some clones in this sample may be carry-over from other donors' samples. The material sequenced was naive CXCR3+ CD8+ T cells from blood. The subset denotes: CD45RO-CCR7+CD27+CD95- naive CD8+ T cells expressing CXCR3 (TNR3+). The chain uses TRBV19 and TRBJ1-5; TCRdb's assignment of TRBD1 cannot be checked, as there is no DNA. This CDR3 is CATDWGDSGQPQHF.